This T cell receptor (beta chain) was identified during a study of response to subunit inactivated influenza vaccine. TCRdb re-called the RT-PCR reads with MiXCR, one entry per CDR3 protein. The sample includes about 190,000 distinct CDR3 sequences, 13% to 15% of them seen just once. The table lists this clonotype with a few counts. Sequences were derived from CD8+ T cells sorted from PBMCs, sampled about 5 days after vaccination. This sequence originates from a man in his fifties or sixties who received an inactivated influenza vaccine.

The CDR3 loop is CSAREYRETTDYEQYF. The CDR3 DNA reads as TGCAGTGCCCGGGAGTACAGGGAAACTACAGACTACGAGCAGTACTTC. The V call is TRBV20-1, the J call TRBJ2-7; D may be TRBD1 or TRBD2 (6 bases each). This CDR3 has 16 residues. Trimming pared 6 bases from V and 3 bases from J, leaving 24 bases between. Germline V gives CDR1 DFQATT, CDR2 SNEGSKA (reference sequence).